These T cell receptor beta chains were read from a single sample in a study of cytomegalovirus exposure and HLA in healthy donors. Profiled with immunoSEQ multiplex PCR; TCRdb holds only in-frame clones, not every one. The table includes roughly 200,000 clones, 81% detected once. Sequenced material: PBMCs. The source of these receptors is a man between 40 and 49 years old in good health and CMV-seropositive. Both conserved end residues are part of each CDR3. Each record gives: D gene, V gene, clone size, J gene, CDR3 protein, CDR3 DNA. A D gene is named only where the DNA matches it firmly. Not every row has a clone size; where given, it reads once, few, many or a size class.

>-|TRBV13|few|TRBJ2-5
CASSLGAGAVETQYF
TGTGCCAGCAGCTTAGGGGCAGGGGCAGTAGAGACCCAGTACTTC
>TRBD1|TRBV6-6|-|TRBJ1-2
CASSLTGDYGYTF
TGTGCCAGCAGTTTAACAGGGGACTATGGCTACACCTTC
>-|TRBV2|-|TRBJ2-3
CASRPTPSTDTQYF
TGTGCCAGCAGACCGACTCCAAGCACAGATACGCAGTATTTT
>-|TRBV18|-|TRBJ2-5
CASSPPSVGGQTQYF
TGTGCCAGCTCACCACCCAGCGTAGGAGGTCAGACCCAGTACTTC
>TRBD1|TRBV27|-|TRBJ1-4
CASSLSGTGITNEKLFF
TGTGCCAGCAGTTTATCCGGGACAGGGATAACTAATGAAAAACTGTTTTTT
>TRBD1|TRBV27|-|TRBJ1-5
CASSWGQGDQPQHF
TGTGCCAGCAGTTGGGGACAGGGTGATCAGCCCCAGCATTTT
>-|TRBV28|-|TRBJ2-5
CASSLTPGGPETQYF
TGTGCCAGCAGTTTAACCCCCGGAGGACCAGAGACCCAGTACTTC
>TRBD2|TRBV9|-|TRBJ2-3
CASSVGTSGGAGIDTQYF
TGTGCCAGCAGCGTAGGTACTAGCGGGGGGGCCGGAATAGATACGCAGTATTTT
>-|TRBV6-1|-|TRBJ1-2
CASRRTPENYGYTF
TGTGCCAGCCGACGGACACCAGAGAACTATGGCTACACCTTC
>TRBD2|TRBV7-9|-|TRBJ2-7
CASIGLEGEQYF
TGTGCCAGCATCGGACTAGAGGGCGAGCAGTACTTC
>TRBD2|TRBV5-1|-|TRBJ2-3
CASSMGLGTDTQYF
TGCGCCAGCAGCATGGGACTAGGCACAGATACGCAGTATTTT
>TRBD1|TRBV7-9|-|TRBJ2-3
CASSLEGGWDTQYF
TGTGCCAGCAGCTTAGAAGGGGGCTGGGATACGCAGTATTTT
>TRBD2|TRBV2|few|TRBJ2-3
CASGRENTDTQYF
TGTGCCAGCGGGAGGGAAAACACAGATACGCAGTATTTT
>TRBD1|TRBV7-9|-|TRBJ2-7
CASSLAQGQADF
TGTGCCAGCAGCTTAGCGCAGGGACAGGCGGACTTC
>TRBD2|TRBV19|-|TRBJ2-1
CASSIDGGLAGGPKSNEQFF
TGTGCCAGTAGTATAGATGGGGGACTAGCGGGGGGGCCGAAAAGTAATGAGCAGTTCTTC
>-|TRBV6-6|-|TRBJ1-1
CASSPEGSEAFF
TGTGCCAGCAGCCCAGAGGGCAGTGAAGCTTTCTTT
>-|TRBV11-3|few|TRBJ2-2
CASSPPLGELFF
TGTGCCAGCAGCCCCCCCCTTGGGGAGCTGTTTTTT
>-|TRBV5-6|-|TRBJ2-5
CASSLAGETQYF
TGTGCCAGCAGCTTGGCGGGGGAGACCCAGTACTTC
>TRBD1|TRBV5-1|-|TRBJ1-1
CASSAQGVDEAFF
TGCGCCAGCAGCGCACAGGGGGTGGATGAAGCTTTCTTT
>TRBD2|TRBV18|once|TRBJ2-7
CASSPRLAASYEQYF
TGTGCCAGCTCACCCCGACTAGCGGCCTCCTACGAGCAGTACTTC
>-|TRBV5-1|few|TRBJ2-2
CASSLGGPSNTGELFF
TGCGCCAGCAGCTTGGGCGGTCCTTCGAACACCGGGGAGCTGTTTTTT
>-|TRBV7-2|-|TRBJ2-7
CASSLGGDPYEQYF
TGTGCCAGCAGCTTGGGCGGGGACCCCTACGAGCAGTACTTC
>TRBD1|TRBV4-2|-|TRBJ1-2
CASSQELDREDGYTF
TGTGCCAGCAGCCAAGAATTAGACAGGGAGGATGGCTACACCTTC
>TRBD1|TRBV4-1|-|TRBJ2-7
CASSQKTGYMPSEQYF
TGCGCCAGCAGCCAAAAGACAGGGTATATGCCTAGCGAGCAGTACTTC
>TRBD2|TRBV5-6|few|TRBJ2-6
CASSRGGPLGANVLTF
TGTGCCAGCAGCCGGGGGGGGCCGCTTGGGGCCAACGTCCTGACTTTC
>-|TRBV4-3|-|TRBJ1-4
CASSQERIGSEKLFF
TGCGCCAGCAGCCAAGAGAGGATAGGGAGTGAAAAACTGTTTTTT
>-|TRBV28|-|TRBJ2-3
CASGGQTDTQYF
TGTGCCAGCGGAGGACAGACAGATACGCAGTATTTT
>-|TRBV2|-|TRBJ2-7
CASSVDYYEQYF
TGTGCCAGCAGTGTAGACTACTACGAGCAGTACTTC
>TRBD1|TRBV7-8|-|TRBJ1-2
CASSLGLGRGPVDYGYTF
TGTGCCAGCAGCTTAGGTCTAGGCAGGGGGCCGGTAGACTATGGCTACACCTTC
>TRBD1|TRBV7-2|-|TRBJ2-2
CASSLYRTGGVGELFF
TGTGCCAGCAGCTTATATCGGACAGGGGGCGTCGGGGAGCTGTTTTTT
>TRBD1|TRBV27|-|TRBJ2-3
CASSLSWGDRKADTQYF
TGTGCCAGCAGTTTATCATGGGGGGACAGGAAAGCAGATACGCAGTATTTT
>-|TRBV20-1|-|TRBJ2-7
CSARGAYEQYF
TGCAGTGCTAGGGGGGCTTACGAGCAGTACTTC
>-|TRBV4-2|few|TRBJ2-2
CASSHQRHTGELFF
TGTGCCAGCAGCCACCAGCGGCACACCGGGGAGCTGTTTTTT
>-|TRBV19|-|TRBJ1-2
CASSIPFIAGANYGYTF
TGTGCCAGTAGTATTCCCTTTATCGCAGGGGCTAACTATGGCTACACCTTC
>TRBD2|TRBV5-1|-|TRBJ2-1
CASSGVAGGGAEQFF
TGCGCCAGCAGCGGAGTAGCGGGAGGGGGAGCTGAGCAGTTCTTC
>TRBD1|TRBV6-1|-|TRBJ1-1
CASSQGQGAIEAFF
TGTGCCAGCAGTCAAGGACAGGGGGCAATTGAAGCTTTCTTT
>TRBD2|TRBV9|-|TRBJ2-2
CASSVVAGGGGELFF
TGTGCCAGCAGCGTAGTAGCGGGAGGCGGCGGGGAGCTGTTTTTT
>-|TRBV20-1|once|TRBJ2-7
CSSLRGFEQYF
TGCAGTTCCCTGCGGGGTTTCGAGCAGTACTTC
>-|TRBV13|-|TRBJ1-1
CASSLKGHLNTEAFF
TGTGCCAGCAGCTTAAAGGGACACCTGAACACTGAAGCTTTCTTT
>TRBD2|TRBV9|-|TRBJ2-2
CASSVASGRANTGELFF
TGTGCCAGCAGCGTAGCTAGCGGGAGGGCGAACACCGGGGAGCTGTTTTTT
>-|TRBV6-1|few|TRBJ2-7
CASSEQGMSYEQYF
TGTGCCAGCAGTGAACAGGGGATGTCCTACGAGCAGTACTTC
>-|TRBV28|-|TRBJ1-2
CASSLSGVDGYTF
TGTGCCAGCAGTTTATCGGGGGTAGATGGCTACACCTTC